The 21 T cell receptor beta chains given below trace back to one sample, sequenced in a study of shared clonotypes between healthy human individuals. Some clones are missing from TCRdb's copy, which holds only in-frame ones; the method was immunoSEQ multiplex PCR. Found here are under 1,100,000 clones, about 84% of them singletons; the top ten hold roughly 0.62%. Sequenced: memory CD4+ T cells from PBMCs. Subset here: CD45RA-negative fraction. These receptor sequences come from a man aged 18 to 29 in good health. Some clones in this sample may be carry-over from other donors' samples.

The genes are TRBV30 and TRBJ1-1; 10 positions agree with TRBD1. Germline V lookup: CDR1 GTSNPN, CDR2 SVGIG (reference sequence). J lost 5 bases, V lost 4 bases, and 13 bases had no gene match. The length of the CDR3 is 16 residues. The CDR3 DNA sequence: TGTGCCTGGAACCCCGCGGGACAGGGGATTGGGACTGAAGCTTTCTTT. As protein: CAWNPAGQGIGTEAFF.

This chain connects TRBV5-1 to TRBJ1-1, with TRBD1 matching 8 bases. CDR3 length equals 15 residues. Looked up from germline, CDR1 is SGHRS and CDR2 is YFSETQ. The V segment lost 2 bases and the J segment 1 base; nucleotides outside the gene matches: 4. The CDR3 DNA reads TGCGCCAGCAGCTTTAACGGACAGGGGAACACTGAAGCTTTCTTT. Residues: CASSFNGQGNTEAFF.

The rearrangement joins TRBV7-3 to TRBJ2-3; 7 positions match TRBD1. The J segment lost 8 bases and the V segment lost 6 bases, leaving 8 bases of the junction unmatched. The CDR3 is 13 residues long. CDR1 is SGHTA and CDR2 is FQGTGA in the germline V gene. For the CDR3, the DNA is TGTGCCAGCAGTCTCTACAGGGGACGTACGCAGTATTTT. Amino acid sequence: CASSLYRGRTQYF.

This clone was recorded once. The chain is built from TRBV4-3 and TRBJ1-2; TRBD1 might be the D (6 bases). The CDR3 totals 15 residues. V dropped 3 bases and J dropped 4 bases, with 15 bases sitting between them. Germline loops: CDR1 LGHNA, CDR2 YSLEER. CDR3 coding DNA: TGCGCCAGCAGCCAGAGACAGGCTTCTGGCTATGGCTACACCTTC. It specifies CASSQRQASGYGYTF.

The V gene is TRBV6-5, the J gene TRBJ1-1, with no clear D. Germline CDR1 is MNHEY and CDR2 is SVGAGI. The ends were cut back, 6 bases at V and 1 base at J, with 15 bases in the middle. The CDR3 loop spans 15 amino acids. The CDR3 DNA sequence: TGTGCCAGCAGCCCCCGTTTAGGAGCGAACACTGAAGCTTTCTTT. Encoded protein: CASSPRLGANTEAFF.

This clone was detected only a few times. The CDR3 DNA reads as TGTGCCAGCAGCTTATGGGGGTCCCACAATGAGCAGTTCTTC. It translates to CASSLWGSHNEQFF. This rearrangement joins TRBV11-2 to TRBJ2-1; D possibly matches TRBD1 or TRBD2 (5 bases each). The CDR3 covers 14 residues. From germline, CDR1 is SGHAT and CDR2 FQNNGV. The germline V and J ends were trimmed by 2 bases and 5 bases, with 10 bases remaining between them.

The chain joins TRBV4-3 to TRBJ2-4; 7 nucleotides align to TRBD1. The ends lost 0 bases at V and 6 bases at J; junction bases unmatched: 8. Germline V gives CDR1 LGHNA, CDR2 YSLEER. This CDR3 spans 16 amino acids. CDR3 sequence: CASSQDWQTGLNIQYF. As DNA, the CDR3 is TGCGCCAGCAGCCAAGATTGGCAGACAGGGTTAAACATTCAGTACTTC.

A few counts support this clone. V is TRBV10-3 and J is TRBJ2-1; D may match TRBD1 or TRBD2 (6 bases each). Trimming removed 7 bases at V and 8 bases at J, with 15 bases between. From germline, CDR1 is ENHRY and CDR2 SYGVKD. This CDR3 comprises 13 residues. The DNA for the CDR3 is TGTGCCATCACGGGCAGGGGAGGCGATGAGCAGTTCTTC. It codes for CAITGRGGDEQFF.

V is TRBV19 and J is TRBJ2-1; the D gene is possibly TRBD2 (8 bases). Germline V gene data show CDR1 as LNHDA and CDR2 as SQIVND (reference sequence). The CDR3 covers 15 residues. Trimming stripped 3 bases from V and 6 bases from J, with 15 bases between. CDR3 bases: TGTGCCAGTAGTATGACAGGGCGGGGGGCCAATGAGCAGTTCTTC. Its translation is CASSMTGRGANEQFF.

V and J are TRBV5-1 and TRBJ2-7; a possible D gene is TRBD1 (6 bases). The CDR3 contains 14 residues. Trimming cost V 4 bases and J 2 bases, with 13 bases left between them. Germline V gene data show CDR1 as SGHRS and CDR2 as YFSETQ. CDR3 residues: CASSIMDRAYEQYF. CDR3 nucleotides: TGCGCCAGCAGCATAATGGACAGAGCCTACGAGCAGTACTTC.

The V gene is TRBV7-2, the J gene TRBJ1-5; D is perhaps TRBD1 (5 bases). V lost 5 bases, J lost 7 bases, and 18 bases lay in between. The germline V gene encodes CDR1 SGHTA and CDR2 FQGNSA. The CDR3 sequence is 15 residues long. This chain's CDR3 is CASSPTGTPGQPQHF. CDR3 DNA: TGTGCCAGCAGCCCCACCGGGACTCCGGGACAGCCCCAGCATTTT.

This clone has more than one count but fewer than ten. The same CDR3 is also encoded by other DNA sequences in this sample. The chain employs TRBV2 and TRBJ1-5; D is ambiguous. Germline loops: CDR1 SNHLY, CDR2 FYNNEI. V was trimmed by 7 bases and J by 2 bases, leaving 9 bases between them. The CDR3 has 13 residues. The CDR3 nucleotides are TGTGCCAGCAAACCAGAGGGCAATCAGCCCCAGCATTTT. Translated, it gives CASKPEGNQPQHF.

Worth noting for this clone: Other DNA variants within this sample encode the same CDR3. The chain joins TRBV6-5 to TRBJ1-2, with D maybe TRBD1 (5 bases). CDR1 MNHEY and CDR2 SVGAGI come from the germline V gene. The CDR3 runs 12 residues. V shed 2 bases and J shed 7 bases, with 8 bases lying between them. The CDR3 DNA reads TGTGCCAGCAGTTACGGGGGAGGTGGCTACACCTTC. It is translated as CASSYGGGGYTF.

The chain joins TRBV6-1 to TRBJ1-4; D possibly corresponds to TRBD1 (5 bases). Looked up from germline, CDR1 is MNHNS and CDR2 is SASEGT. The ends were cut back, 7 bases at V and 4 bases at J, with 10 bases in the middle. This CDR3 spans 13 amino acids. CDR3 in DNA: TGTGCCAGCACAGGGCAGGTTAATGAAAAACTGTTTTTT. This encodes CASTGQVNEKLFF.

V gene TRBV6-6 combines with J gene TRBJ1-2; D not resolved. Germline loops: CDR1 MNHNY, CDR2 SVGAGI (reference sequence). The CDR3 is 15 residues long. With 0 bases removed from V and 7 bases from J, the gap between germline ends came to 15 bases. CDR3 nucleotide sequence: TGTGCCAGCAGTTACTCGAAATCTGGGAGATCTGGCTACACCTTC. Amino acids: CASSYSKSGRSGYTF.

The chain links TRBV4-3 to TRBJ2-2; 7 bases align to TRBD1. The V gene end was trimmed by 4 bases and the J gene end by 3 bases; junction bases not matched to a gene: 8. There are 16 residues in the CDR3. CDR1 and CDR2 from the germline V gene are LGHNA and YSLEER. The CDR3 bases are TGCGCCAGCAGCCCTAGAACAGGGGCCTACACCGGGGAGCTGTTTTTT. The encoded protein is CASSPRTGAYTGELFF.

This sequence joins TRBV4-2 and TRBJ1-2; no reliable D call. V was shortened by 0 bases and J by 4 bases, with 15 bases between the two germline ends. Germline CDR1 LGHNA, CDR2 YNFKEQ. This CDR3 has 16 residues. CDR3 nucleotides: TGTGCCAGCAGCCAAGATGATTCTTGGGGTTTCTATGGCTACACCTTC. This translates into CASSQDDSWGFYGYTF.

The chain links TRBV4-1 to TRBJ2-3, with D unclear. Deletions cut 4 bases from V and 2 bases from J, with 19 bases between. Germline V gene sequence: CDR1 MGHRA, CDR2 YSYEKL. The CDR3 covers 17 residues. This CDR3 is CASSLSWQATFTDTQYF. The CDR3 nucleotides are TGCGCCAGCAGCCTCTCCTGGCAGGCTACGTTCACAGATACGCAGTATTTT.

The chain uses TRBV19 and TRBJ1-4, with D hard to call. Trimming removed 5 bases from V and 8 bases from J, with 15 bases in between. The CDR3 is 14 residues long. Germline lookup yields CDR1 LNHDA and CDR2 SQIVND (reference sequence). This CDR3 is CASSRKGGEEKLFF. CDR3 bases: TGTGCCAGTAGTCGGAAGGGAGGAGAGGAAAAACTGTTTTTT.

This sequence joins TRBV5-4 and TRBJ2-5, with TRBD2 matching 12 bases. The CDR3 runs 15 residues. Trimming at V came to 1 base and at J to 5 bases, leaving 3 bases not matched to a gene. The germline gives CDR1 SGHNT, CDR2 YYREEE (reference sequence). CDR3 amino acids: CASSLTSGRSETQYF. The CDR3 nucleotides are TGTGCCAGCAGCTTGACTAGCGGGAGGAGTGAGACCCAGTACTTC.

The rearrangement links TRBV4-2 to TRBJ2-1; D possibly matches TRBD1 or TRBD2 (6 bases each). The CDR3 length is 15 residues. Trimming removed 4 bases from V and 5 bases from J, with 15 bases in between. Germline V gene sequence: CDR1 LGHNA, CDR2 YNFKEQ. The DNA for the CDR3 is TGTGCCAGCAGCCGATCTGCGGGACAAGACAATGAGCAGTTCTTC. It is translated as CASSRSAGQDNEQFF.